Listed below are T cell receptor beta chains from one sample, sequenced in a study of siplizumab effects on memory and regulatory T cells. Profiling relied on immunoSEQ multiplex PCR, and the TCRdb table lists in-frame clones only, not all of them. The repertoire includes about 120,000 clones, 85% to 95% of them detected once, and approximately 0.17% sits in the top ten. Sequenced material: non-Treg CD4+ T cells sorted from blood. These receptors were collected from a human donor in good health. Each CDR3 is given with its conserved first and last residue. Each record gives: CDR3 protein, CDR3 DNA, clone size, J gene, V gene, D gene. D genes are given only for firm matches. Part of the rows lack a size; the others show once, few, many or a class for expanded clones.

cdr3_aa: CASSPRRGGEAFF
cdr3_nt: TGTGCCAGCAGCCCCCGGCGGGGAGGTGAAGCTTTCTTT
clone_size: once
j_call: TRBJ1-1
v_call: TRBV11-3
d_call: NA

cdr3_aa: CASRDPGSTSYGYTF
cdr3_nt: TGTGCCAGCAGGGACCCGGGGAGCACTAGCTATGGCTACACCTTC
clone_size: NA
j_call: TRBJ1-2
v_call: TRBV7-2
d_call: NA

cdr3_aa: CASTVLVGGDEKLFF
cdr3_nt: TGTGCCAGCACTGTGTTGGTGGGGGGGGATGAAAAACTGTTTTTT
clone_size: NA
j_call: TRBJ1-4
v_call: TRBV4-2
d_call: NA

cdr3_aa: CASSSSGAGNTIYF
cdr3_nt: TGTGCCAGCAGCTCCTCCGGGGCTGGAAACACCATATATTTT
clone_size: NA
j_call: TRBJ1-3
v_call: TRBV7-9
d_call: NA

cdr3_aa: CASSVDSTDTQYF
cdr3_nt: TGTGCCAGCAGCGTGGACAGCACAGATACGCAGTATTTT
clone_size: NA
j_call: TRBJ2-3
v_call: TRBV9
d_call: NA

cdr3_aa: CASSLDRDNEQFF
cdr3_nt: TGTGCCAGCAGCTTGGACAGGGACAATGAGCAGTTCTTC
clone_size: NA
j_call: TRBJ2-1
v_call: TRBV7-3
d_call: TRBD1

cdr3_aa: CASSSGLSSYNSPLHF
cdr3_nt: TGTGCCAGCTCGTCAGGGTTGAGCTCCTATAATTCACCCCTCCACTTT
clone_size: NA
j_call: TRBJ1-6
v_call: TRBV18
d_call: NA

cdr3_aa: CASSETGTGGGWNQPQHF
cdr3_nt: TGTGCCAGCTCCGAGACCGGGACAGGGGGCGGGTGGAATCAGCCCCAGCATTTT
clone_size: NA
j_call: TRBJ1-5
v_call: TRBV18
d_call: TRBD1

cdr3_aa: CASSEPDFGALGEQYF
cdr3_nt: TGTGCCAGCAGTGAACCGGATTTCGGGGCTCTGGGAGAGCAGTACTTC
clone_size: NA
j_call: TRBJ2-7
v_call: TRBV6-4
d_call: NA

cdr3_aa: CASSLGTQNGYTF
cdr3_nt: TGTGCCAGCAGCTTAGGGACTCAGAATGGCTACACCTTC
clone_size: once
j_call: TRBJ1-2
v_call: TRBV7-9
d_call: NA

cdr3_aa: CASSNSGRGTDTQYF
cdr3_nt: TGTGCCAGTAGTAATAGCGGGAGAGGCACAGATACGCAGTATTTT
clone_size: NA
j_call: TRBJ2-3
v_call: TRBV19
d_call: TRBD2

cdr3_aa: CASSLYGQGGTEAFF
cdr3_nt: TGTGCCAGCAGTTTATACGGACAGGGCGGGACTGAAGCTTTCTTT
clone_size: once
j_call: TRBJ1-1
v_call: TRBV28
d_call: TRBD1

cdr3_aa: CASSYTGAGSGNTIYF
cdr3_nt: TGTGCCAGCAGCTACACAGGGGCAGGGTCGGGAAACACCATATATTTT
clone_size: NA
j_call: TRBJ1-3
v_call: TRBV13
d_call: TRBD1

cdr3_aa: CASSYGTLSSGNTIYF
cdr3_nt: TGTGCCAGCAGTTACGGGACCCTCTCCTCTGGAAACACCATATATTTT
clone_size: NA
j_call: TRBJ1-3
v_call: TRBV6-5
d_call: NA

cdr3_aa: CASRHRDRGAFSPLHF
cdr3_nt: TGTGCCAGCAGACACCGAGACAGGGGCGCGTTTTCACCCCTCCACTTT
clone_size: NA
j_call: TRBJ1-6
v_call: TRBV11-2
d_call: TRBD1

cdr3_aa: CASSKGFQKDEQYF
cdr3_nt: TGTGCCAGCAGCAAGGGGTTTCAGAAGGACGAGCAGTACTTC
clone_size: once
j_call: TRBJ2-7
v_call: TRBV21-1
d_call: NA

cdr3_aa: CSVVGAGQSSYEQYF
cdr3_nt: TGCAGCGTTGTCGGTGCGGGGCAGAGCTCCTACGAGCAGTACTTC
clone_size: NA
j_call: TRBJ2-7
v_call: TRBV29-1
d_call: NA

cdr3_aa: CARGGATDTQYF
cdr3_nt: TGTGCCAGAGGGGGGGCGACAGATACGCAGTATTTT
clone_size: NA
j_call: TRBJ2-3
v_call: TRBV2
d_call: NA

cdr3_aa: CASSYGQGAAEQYF
cdr3_nt: TGTGCCAGCAGTTACGGGCAGGGAGCGGCGGAGCAGTACTTC
clone_size: once
j_call: TRBJ2-7
v_call: TRBV6-5
d_call: NA

cdr3_aa: CASTLTLGGAGEAFF
cdr3_nt: TGTGCCAGCACCCTAACCCTCGGGGGCGCGGGTGAAGCTTTCTTT
clone_size: NA
j_call: TRBJ1-1
v_call: TRBV5-4
d_call: NA

cdr3_aa: CASSEDAGGRAFF
cdr3_nt: TGTGCCAGCAGCGAAGACGCAGGGGGCAGAGCTTTCTTT
clone_size: NA
j_call: TRBJ1-1
v_call: TRBV6-4
d_call: TRBD1

cdr3_aa: CASSQEAGPGSYNEQFF
cdr3_nt: TGTGCCAGCAGCCAAGAAGCGGGGCCCGGTTCCTACAATGAGCAGTTCTTC
clone_size: NA
j_call: TRBJ2-1
v_call: TRBV4-2
d_call: TRBD2

cdr3_aa: CASSSRQGSTYEQYF
cdr3_nt: TGTGCCAGCAGCTCAAGACAGGGATCCACCTACGAGCAGTACTTC
clone_size: NA
j_call: TRBJ2-7
v_call: TRBV7-9
d_call: TRBD1

cdr3_aa: CASSPGTGDLGGYTF
cdr3_nt: TGTGCCAGCAGTCCCGGGACAGGGGATTTGGGGGGCTACACCTTC
clone_size: once
j_call: TRBJ1-2
v_call: TRBV27
d_call: TRBD1

cdr3_aa: CASSVGDRGRSEQYF
cdr3_nt: TGTGCCAGCAGCGTAGGGGACAGGGGAAGGAGCGAGCAGTACTTC
clone_size: few
j_call: TRBJ2-7
v_call: TRBV9
d_call: TRBD1

cdr3_aa: CASSFWDETQYF
cdr3_nt: TGTGCCAGCAGCTTTTGGGATGAGACCCAGTACTTC
clone_size: NA
j_call: TRBJ2-5
v_call: TRBV7-2
d_call: NA

cdr3_aa: CASSLRGSTDTQYF
cdr3_nt: TGTGCCAGCAGCTTACGGGGTTCCACAGATACGCAGTATTTT
clone_size: NA
j_call: TRBJ2-3
v_call: TRBV5-4
d_call: NA

cdr3_aa: CASSLLAGLNSGNTIYF
cdr3_nt: TGTGCCAGCAGCCTTTTGGCAGGACTTAACTCTGGAAACACCATATATTTT
clone_size: NA
j_call: TRBJ1-3
v_call: TRBV7-2
d_call: NA

cdr3_aa: CAWSVQESGANVLTF
cdr3_nt: TGTGCCTGGAGTGTACAGGAGTCTGGGGCCAACGTCCTGACTTTC
clone_size: NA
j_call: TRBJ2-6
v_call: TRBV30
d_call: NA

cdr3_aa: CASRTQGYGYTF
cdr3_nt: TGTGCCAGCAGAACACAGGGGTATGGCTACACCTTC
clone_size: NA
j_call: TRBJ1-2
v_call: TRBV28
d_call: TRBD1

cdr3_aa: CASSTGRGANYGYTF
cdr3_nt: TGTGCCAGCAGCACAGGGAGGGGTGCTAACTATGGCTACACCTTC
clone_size: NA
j_call: TRBJ1-2
v_call: TRBV28
d_call: NA

cdr3_aa: CASSFSGNNNEQFF
cdr3_nt: TGCGCCAGCAGCTTTAGCGGGAACAACAATGAGCAGTTCTTC
clone_size: NA
j_call: TRBJ2-1
v_call: TRBV5-1
d_call: TRBD2

cdr3_aa: CATSRNPPGTEAFF
cdr3_nt: TGTGCCACCAGCAGAAACCCCCCCGGCACTGAAGCTTTCTTT
clone_size: NA
j_call: TRBJ1-1
v_call: TRBV15
d_call: NA

cdr3_aa: CASSSGQGNTDTQYF
cdr3_nt: TGTGCCAGCAGCTCTGGACAGGGGAATACAGATACGCAGTATTTT
clone_size: NA
j_call: TRBJ2-3
v_call: TRBV5-4
d_call: TRBD1

cdr3_aa: CASSSPGRNTEAFF
cdr3_nt: TGTGCCAGCAGCTCCCCGGGCAGGAACACTGAAGCTTTCTTT
clone_size: NA
j_call: TRBJ1-1
v_call: TRBV9
d_call: NA

cdr3_aa: CASSLAHEQYF
cdr3_nt: TGTGCCAGCAGTTTAGCCCACGAGCAGTACTTC
clone_size: once
j_call: TRBJ2-7
v_call: TRBV28
d_call: NA

cdr3_aa: CASSQERGQLQETQYF
cdr3_nt: TGTGCCAGCAGCCAAGAACGGGGACAACTCCAAGAGACCCAGTACTTC
clone_size: NA
j_call: TRBJ2-5
v_call: TRBV4-2
d_call: NA

cdr3_aa: CAISESLLNTNQPQHF
cdr3_nt: TGTGCCATCAGTGAGTCGTTGTTGAATACCAATCAGCCCCAGCATTTT
clone_size: NA
j_call: TRBJ1-5
v_call: TRBV10-3
d_call: NA

cdr3_aa: CASSYRPPTNEKLFF
cdr3_nt: TGTGCCAGCAGTTACCGCCCCCCAACTAATGAAAAACTGTTTTTT
clone_size: NA
j_call: TRBJ1-4
v_call: TRBV6-5
d_call: NA

cdr3_aa: CASSESGRGPLNEKLFF
cdr3_nt: TGTGCCAGCAGTGAATCGGGCAGGGGTCCCCTTAATGAAAAACTGTTTTTT
clone_size: once
j_call: TRBJ1-4
v_call: TRBV25-1
d_call: NA

cdr3_aa: CSVLQEMNTEAFF
cdr3_nt: TGCAGCGTATTACAGGAGATGAACACTGAAGCTTTCTTT
clone_size: NA
j_call: TRBJ1-1
v_call: TRBV29-1
d_call: NA

cdr3_aa: CASSGQGAHAFF
cdr3_nt: TGTGCCAGCAGTGGACAGGGGGCGCACGCTTTCTTT
clone_size: NA
j_call: TRBJ1-1
v_call: TRBV2
d_call: TRBD1

cdr3_aa: CASSNSGGAETQYF
cdr3_nt: TGTGCCAGCAGCAATAGCGGGGGGGCGGAGACCCAGTACTTC
clone_size: NA
j_call: TRBJ2-5
v_call: TRBV7-2
d_call: TRBD2

cdr3_aa: CASSTQPGTNEKLFF
cdr3_nt: TGTGCCAGCAGCACCCAACCAGGGACAAATGAAAAACTGTTTTTT
clone_size: NA
j_call: TRBJ1-4
v_call: TRBV7-2
d_call: NA

cdr3_aa: CASSFPGLSTDTQYF
cdr3_nt: TGTGCCAGCAGCTTCCCCGGACTCAGCACAGATACGCAGTATTTT
clone_size: NA
j_call: TRBJ2-3
v_call: TRBV7-4
d_call: NA

cdr3_aa: CAIPRDRGNSPLHF
cdr3_nt: TGCGCCATACCCCGGGACAGGGGGAATTCACCCCTCCACTTT
clone_size: few
j_call: TRBJ1-6
v_call: TRBV10-1
d_call: TRBD1

cdr3_aa: CASSVEAGWDYEQYF
cdr3_nt: TGTGCCAGCAGTGTCGAGGCAGGGTGGGACTACGAGCAGTACTTC
clone_size: NA
j_call: TRBJ2-7
v_call: TRBV2
d_call: NA

cdr3_aa: CASSSHDRPLSPDTQYF
cdr3_nt: TGTGCCAGTAGTTCCCATGACAGGCCCCTGAGCCCAGATACGCAGTATTTT
clone_size: NA
j_call: TRBJ2-3
v_call: TRBV19
d_call: NA

cdr3_aa: CASNPTVAYNEQFF
cdr3_nt: TGCGCCAGCAACCCGACCGTGGCCTACAATGAGCAGTTCTTC
clone_size: NA
j_call: TRBJ2-1
v_call: TRBV4-1
d_call: NA

cdr3_aa: CASSLEGGVETQYF
cdr3_nt: TGCGCCAGCAGCTTGGAAGGGGGTGTAGAGACCCAGTACTTC
clone_size: NA
j_call: TRBJ2-5
v_call: TRBV5-1
d_call: NA

cdr3_aa: CASSPLDTSGNTIYF
cdr3_nt: TGTGCCAGCAGCCCCCTTGACACCTCTGGAAACACCATATATTTT
clone_size: NA
j_call: TRBJ1-3
v_call: TRBV11-2
d_call: NA

cdr3_aa: CASSGQGNYGYTF
cdr3_nt: TGTGCCAGCAGTGGACAGGGGAACTATGGCTACACCTTC
clone_size: NA
j_call: TRBJ1-2
v_call: TRBV6-1
d_call: TRBD1

cdr3_aa: CSALDAEKLFF
cdr3_nt: TGCAGTGCCCTGGATGCTGAAAAACTGTTTTTT
clone_size: NA
j_call: TRBJ1-4
v_call: TRBV20-1
d_call: NA

cdr3_aa: CASDKARGGEKLFF
cdr3_nt: TGTGCCAGCGATAAGGCCCGGGGAGGGGAAAAACTGTTTTTT
clone_size: NA
j_call: TRBJ1-4
v_call: TRBV21-1
d_call: NA

cdr3_aa: CASSIVPGEGNTEAFF
cdr3_nt: TGTGCCAGTAGTATAGTTCCAGGGGAGGGGAACACTGAAGCTTTCTTT
clone_size: NA
j_call: TRBJ1-1
v_call: TRBV19
d_call: NA

cdr3_aa: CASSLGGSGGYEQYF
cdr3_nt: TGTGCCAGCAGCTTAGGGGGCTCGGGGGGCTACGAGCAGTACTTC
clone_size: NA
j_call: TRBJ2-7
v_call: TRBV7-9
d_call: TRBD2

cdr3_aa: CASSVRPSYEQYF
cdr3_nt: TGCGCCAGCAGTGTTCGTCCGAGCTACGAGCAGTACTTC
clone_size: NA
j_call: TRBJ2-7
v_call: TRBV10-2
d_call: NA

cdr3_aa: CASTLLGSRSGNTIYF
cdr3_nt: TGTGCCAGCACCCTACTGGGCAGTCGCTCTGGAAACACCATATATTTT
clone_size: NA
j_call: TRBJ1-3
v_call: TRBV7-9
d_call: NA